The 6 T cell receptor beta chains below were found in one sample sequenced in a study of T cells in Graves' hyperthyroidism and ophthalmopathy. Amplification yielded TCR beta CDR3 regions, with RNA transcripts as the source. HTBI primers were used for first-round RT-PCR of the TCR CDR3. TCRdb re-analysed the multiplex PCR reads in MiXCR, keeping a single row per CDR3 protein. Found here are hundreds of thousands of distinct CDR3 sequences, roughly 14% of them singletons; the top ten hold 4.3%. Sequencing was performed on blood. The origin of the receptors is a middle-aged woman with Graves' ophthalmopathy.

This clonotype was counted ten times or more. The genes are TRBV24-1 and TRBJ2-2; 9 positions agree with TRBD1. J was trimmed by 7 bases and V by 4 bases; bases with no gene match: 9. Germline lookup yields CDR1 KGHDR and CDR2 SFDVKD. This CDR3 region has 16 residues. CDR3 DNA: TGTGCCACCAGTGACCCGGGACAGGGTGAAGGCGGGGAGCTGTTTTTT. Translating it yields CATSDPGQGEGGELFF.

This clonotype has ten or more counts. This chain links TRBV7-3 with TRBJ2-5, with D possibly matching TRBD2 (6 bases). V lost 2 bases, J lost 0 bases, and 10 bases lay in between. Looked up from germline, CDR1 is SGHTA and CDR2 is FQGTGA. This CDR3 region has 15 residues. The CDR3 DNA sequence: TGTGCCAGCAGCTTAGGGGTAGCGGACCAAGAGACCCAGTACTTC. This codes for CASSLGVADQETQYF.

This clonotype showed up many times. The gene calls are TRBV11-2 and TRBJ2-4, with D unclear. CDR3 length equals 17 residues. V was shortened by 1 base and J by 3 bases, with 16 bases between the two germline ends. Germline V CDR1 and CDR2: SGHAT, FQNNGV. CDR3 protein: CASSLVYSPGVKNIQYF. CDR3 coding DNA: TGTGCCAGCAGCTTAGTCTATTCTCCCGGCGTCAAAAACATTCAGTACTTC.

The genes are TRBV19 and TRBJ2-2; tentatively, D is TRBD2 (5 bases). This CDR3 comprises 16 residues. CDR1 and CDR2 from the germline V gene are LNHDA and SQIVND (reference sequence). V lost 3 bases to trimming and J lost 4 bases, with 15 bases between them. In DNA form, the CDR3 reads TGTGCCAGTAGTATTGGTCCGGGAAAAGGCACCGGGGAGCTGTTTTTT. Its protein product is CASSIGPGKGTGELFF.

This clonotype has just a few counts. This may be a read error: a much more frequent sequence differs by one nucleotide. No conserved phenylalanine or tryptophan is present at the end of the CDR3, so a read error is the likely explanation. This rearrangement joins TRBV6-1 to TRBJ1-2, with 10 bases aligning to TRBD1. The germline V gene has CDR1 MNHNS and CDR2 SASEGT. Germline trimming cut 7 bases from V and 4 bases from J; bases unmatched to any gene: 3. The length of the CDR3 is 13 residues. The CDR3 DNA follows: TGTGCCAGCATCCGGACAGGGGGCTATGGCTACACCTCC. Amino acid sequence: CASIRTGGYGYTS.

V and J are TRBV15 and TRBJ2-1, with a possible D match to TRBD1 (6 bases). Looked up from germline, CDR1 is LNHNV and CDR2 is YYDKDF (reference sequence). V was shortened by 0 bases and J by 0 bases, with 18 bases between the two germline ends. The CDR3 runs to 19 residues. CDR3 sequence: CATSRDYTGQALSYNEQFF. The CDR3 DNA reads TGTGCCACCAGCAGAGATTATACAGGGCAAGCCCTCTCCTACAATGAGCAGTTCTTC.